This T cell receptor beta chain was profiled in a study of shared clonotypes between healthy human individuals. The germline gives CDR1 MGHDK, CDR2 SYGVNS. The CDR3 is 15 amino acids. The J segment lost 1 base and the V segment lost 7 bases, leaving 9 bases of the junction unmatched. The authors distributed each subset's genomic DNA evenly over several immunoSEQ plates. TCRdb's table, derived via immunoSEQ multiplex PCR, lists solely in-frame clones and lacks some. The data hold approximately 640,000 clones, with 90% observed a single time. Study-wide results and caveats: A limitation of the genetic and exposure-history diversity represented arose from few donors. With several donors compared, approximately 5% of naive CD4 clonotypes were shared. Investigators collected only blood, and repertoires in tissues likely differ.

With regard to this clone: The target antigen is unknown.

The chain joins TRBV25-1 to TRBJ1-2, with 7 nucleotides matching TRBD1. The sequenced sample was memory CD8+ T cells from PBMCs. The subset is: CD45RO+ cells pooled with CCR7-negative TemRA cells. This clonotype originated in a man younger than 30 in good health. Some clones in this sample may be carry-over from other donors' samples. The CDR3 region has the DNA TGTGCCAGCACCCCTTCCAGGGGGATTAACTATGGCTACACCTTC. This encodes CASTPSRGINYGYTF.